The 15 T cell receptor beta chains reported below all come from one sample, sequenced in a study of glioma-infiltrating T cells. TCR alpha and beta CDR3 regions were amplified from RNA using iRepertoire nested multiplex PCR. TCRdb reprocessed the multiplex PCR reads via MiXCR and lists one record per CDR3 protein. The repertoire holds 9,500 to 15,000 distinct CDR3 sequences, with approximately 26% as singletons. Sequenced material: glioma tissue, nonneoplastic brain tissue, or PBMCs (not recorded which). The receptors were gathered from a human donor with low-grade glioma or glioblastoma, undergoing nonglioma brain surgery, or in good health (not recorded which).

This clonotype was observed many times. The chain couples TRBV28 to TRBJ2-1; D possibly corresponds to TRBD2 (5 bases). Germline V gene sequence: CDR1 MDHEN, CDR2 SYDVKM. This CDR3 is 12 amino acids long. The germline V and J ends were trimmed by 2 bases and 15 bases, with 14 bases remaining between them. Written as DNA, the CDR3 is TGTGCCAGCAGTTTAACCCGGGGAGCTGCGTTCTTC. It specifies CASSLTRGAAFF.

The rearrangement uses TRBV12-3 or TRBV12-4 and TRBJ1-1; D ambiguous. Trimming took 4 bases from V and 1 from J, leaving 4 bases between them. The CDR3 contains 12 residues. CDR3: CASSSGNTEAFF. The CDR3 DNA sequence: TGTGCCAGCAGTTCAGGGAACACTGAAGCTTTCTTT.

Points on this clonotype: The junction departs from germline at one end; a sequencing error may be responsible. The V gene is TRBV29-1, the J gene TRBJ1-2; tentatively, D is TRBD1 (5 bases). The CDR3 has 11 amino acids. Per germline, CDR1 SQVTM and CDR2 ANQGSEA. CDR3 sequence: CSVADNFGYTF. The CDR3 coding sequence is TGCAGCGTCGCGGACAACTTTGGCTACACCTTC.

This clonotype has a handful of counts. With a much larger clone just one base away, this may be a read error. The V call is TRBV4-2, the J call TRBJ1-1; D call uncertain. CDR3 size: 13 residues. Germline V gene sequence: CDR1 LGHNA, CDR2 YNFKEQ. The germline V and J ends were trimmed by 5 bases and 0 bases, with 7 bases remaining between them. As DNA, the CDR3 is TGTGCCAGCAGCAAGGAGCTGAACACTGAAGCTTTCTTT. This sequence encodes CASSKELNTEAFF.

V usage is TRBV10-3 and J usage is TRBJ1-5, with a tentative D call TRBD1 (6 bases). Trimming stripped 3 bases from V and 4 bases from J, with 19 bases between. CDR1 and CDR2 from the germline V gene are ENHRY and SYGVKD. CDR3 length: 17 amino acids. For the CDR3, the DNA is TGTGCCATCAGTGACACGCCTCAGGGGACGTCGAATCAGCCCCAGCATTTT. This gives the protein CAISDTPQGTSNQPQHF.

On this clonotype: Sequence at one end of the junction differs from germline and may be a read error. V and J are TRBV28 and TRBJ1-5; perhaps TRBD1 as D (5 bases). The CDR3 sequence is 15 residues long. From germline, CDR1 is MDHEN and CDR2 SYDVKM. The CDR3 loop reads CASTHYRGSSQPQHF. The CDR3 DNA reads TGTGCCAGCACTCATTATAGGGGTAGCAGTCAGCCCCAGCATTTT.

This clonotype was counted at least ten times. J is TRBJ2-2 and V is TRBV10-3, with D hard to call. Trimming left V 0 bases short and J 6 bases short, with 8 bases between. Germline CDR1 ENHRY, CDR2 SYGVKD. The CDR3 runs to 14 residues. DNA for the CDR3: TGTGCCATCAGTGAGTCGGTGGATTCCGGGGAGCTGTTTTTT. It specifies CAISESVDSGELFF.

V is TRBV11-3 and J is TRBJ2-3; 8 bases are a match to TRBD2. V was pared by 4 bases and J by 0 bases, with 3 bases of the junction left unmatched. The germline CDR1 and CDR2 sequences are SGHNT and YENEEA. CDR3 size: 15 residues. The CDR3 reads CASSSQRGSTDTQYF. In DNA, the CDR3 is TGTGCCAGCAGCTCTCAGCGGGGGAGCACAGATACGCAGTATTTT.

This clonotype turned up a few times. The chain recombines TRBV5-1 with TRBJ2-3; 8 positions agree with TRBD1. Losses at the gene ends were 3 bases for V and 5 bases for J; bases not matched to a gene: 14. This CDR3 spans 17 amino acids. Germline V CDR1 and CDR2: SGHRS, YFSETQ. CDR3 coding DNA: TGCGCCAGCAGCTCTGGGGCCCAGGGGGCGCGGGGAGATACGCAGTATTTT. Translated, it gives CASSSGAQGARGDTQYF.

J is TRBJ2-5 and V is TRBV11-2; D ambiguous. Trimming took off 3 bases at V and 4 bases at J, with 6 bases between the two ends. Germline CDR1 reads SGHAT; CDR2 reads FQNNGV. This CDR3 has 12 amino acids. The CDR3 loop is CASSFYRETQYF. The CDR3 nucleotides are TGTGCCAGCAGCTTTTACCGAGAGACCCAGTACTTC. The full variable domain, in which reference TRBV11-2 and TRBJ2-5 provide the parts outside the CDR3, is EAGVAQSPRYKIIEKRQSVAFWCNPISGHATLYWYQQILGQGPKLLIQFQNNGVVDDSQLPKDRFSAERLKGVDSTLKIQPAKLEDSAVYLCASSFYRETQYFGPGTRLLVL.

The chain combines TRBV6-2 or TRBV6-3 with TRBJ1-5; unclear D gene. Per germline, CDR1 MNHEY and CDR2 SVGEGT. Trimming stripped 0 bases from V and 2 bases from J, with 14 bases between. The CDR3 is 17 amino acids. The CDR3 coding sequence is TGTGCCAGCAGTTACTCTATAGGGTTATGGGGCAATCAGCCCCAGCATTTT. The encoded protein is CASSYSIGLWGNQPQHF.

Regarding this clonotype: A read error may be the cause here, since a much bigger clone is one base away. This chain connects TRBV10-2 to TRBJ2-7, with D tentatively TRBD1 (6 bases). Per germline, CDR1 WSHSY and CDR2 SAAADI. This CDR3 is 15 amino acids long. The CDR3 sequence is CASSSAGGGPYDQYF. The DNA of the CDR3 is TGTGCCAGCAGTTCGGCTGGGGGCGGTCCCTACGACCAGTACTTC.

The CDR3, as DNA: TGCGCCAGCAGCTTGGTGGTCGATGAGCAGTTCTTC. Amino acid sequence: CASSLVVDEQFF. The rearrangement uses TRBV5-1 and TRBJ2-1; no clear D. Trimming took 0 bases from V and 8 from J, leaving 6 bases between them. Germline V gene data show CDR1 as SGHRS and CDR2 as YFSETQ. The CDR3 is made up of 12 amino acids.

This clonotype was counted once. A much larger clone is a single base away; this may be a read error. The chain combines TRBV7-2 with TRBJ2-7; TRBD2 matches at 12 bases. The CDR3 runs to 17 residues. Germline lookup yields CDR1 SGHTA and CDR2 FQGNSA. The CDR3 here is CASSLRLAGDLRGEQCF. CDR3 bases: TGTGCCAGCAGCTTAAGACTAGCGGGAGACCTACGGGGCGAGCAGTGCTTC.

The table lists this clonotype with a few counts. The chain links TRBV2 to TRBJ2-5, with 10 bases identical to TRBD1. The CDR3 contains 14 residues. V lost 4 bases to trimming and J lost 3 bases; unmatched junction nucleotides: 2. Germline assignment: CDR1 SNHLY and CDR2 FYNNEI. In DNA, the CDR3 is TGTGCCAGCAGTGGACAGGGGGCTGAAGAGACCCAGTACTTC. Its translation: CASSGQGAEETQYF.